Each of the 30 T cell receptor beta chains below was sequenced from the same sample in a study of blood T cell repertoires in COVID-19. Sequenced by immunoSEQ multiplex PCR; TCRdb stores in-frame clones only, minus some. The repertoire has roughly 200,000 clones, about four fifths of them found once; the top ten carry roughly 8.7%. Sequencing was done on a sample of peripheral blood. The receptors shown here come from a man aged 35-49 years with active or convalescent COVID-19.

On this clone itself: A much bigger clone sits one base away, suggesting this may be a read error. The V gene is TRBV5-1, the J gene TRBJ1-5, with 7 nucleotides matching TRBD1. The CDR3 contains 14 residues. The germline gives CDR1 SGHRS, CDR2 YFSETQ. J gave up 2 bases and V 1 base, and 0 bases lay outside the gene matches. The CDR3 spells CASSLTGGNQPQHF. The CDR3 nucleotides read TGCGCCAGCAGCTTGACAGGGGGCAATCAGCCCCAGCATTTT.

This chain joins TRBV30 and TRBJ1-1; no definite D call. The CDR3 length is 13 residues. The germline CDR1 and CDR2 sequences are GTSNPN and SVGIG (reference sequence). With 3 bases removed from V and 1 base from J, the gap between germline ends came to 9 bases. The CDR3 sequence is CAWSVYSNTEAFF. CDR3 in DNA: TGTGCCTGGAGCGTCTATTCGAACACTGAAGCTTTCTTT.

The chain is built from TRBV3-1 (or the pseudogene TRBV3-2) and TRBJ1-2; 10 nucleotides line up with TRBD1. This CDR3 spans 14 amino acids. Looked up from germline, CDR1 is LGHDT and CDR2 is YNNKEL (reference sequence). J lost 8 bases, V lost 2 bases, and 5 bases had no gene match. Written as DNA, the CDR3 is TGTGCCAGCAGCCAAATGACAGGGGGCCGAGGCTACACCTTC. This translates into CASSQMTGGRGYTF.

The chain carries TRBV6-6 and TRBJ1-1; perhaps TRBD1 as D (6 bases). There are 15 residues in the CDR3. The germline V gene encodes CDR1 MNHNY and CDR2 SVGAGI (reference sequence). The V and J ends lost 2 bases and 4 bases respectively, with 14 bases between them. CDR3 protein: CASSYATGLGTEAFF. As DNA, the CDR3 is TGTGCCAGCAGTTACGCCACAGGGTTGGGCACTGAAGCTTTCTTT.

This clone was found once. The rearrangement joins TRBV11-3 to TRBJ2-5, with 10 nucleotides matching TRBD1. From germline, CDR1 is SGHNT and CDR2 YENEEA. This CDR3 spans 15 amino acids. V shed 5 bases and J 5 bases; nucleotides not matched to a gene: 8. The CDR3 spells CASSRGTGVWETQYF. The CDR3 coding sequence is TGTGCCAGCAGCCGCGGGACAGGGGTTTGGGAGACCCAGTACTTC.

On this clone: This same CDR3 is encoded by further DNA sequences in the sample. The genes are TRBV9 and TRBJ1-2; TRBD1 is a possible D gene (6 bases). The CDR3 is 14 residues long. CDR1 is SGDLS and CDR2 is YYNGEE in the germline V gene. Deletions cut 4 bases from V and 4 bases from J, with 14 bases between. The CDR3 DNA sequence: TGTGCCAGCAGCCCCCGGACAGACCTCTATGGCTACACCTTC. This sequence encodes CASSPRTDLYGYTF. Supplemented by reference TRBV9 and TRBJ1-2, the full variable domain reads DSGVTQTPKHLITATGQRVTLRCSPRSGDLSVYWYQQSLDQGLQFLIQYYNGEERAKGNILERFSAQQFPDLHSELNLSSLELGDSALYFCASSPRTDLYGYTFGSGTRLTVV.

In DNA form, the CDR3 reads TGCGCCAGCAGCGACTCGATCTACGAGCAGTACTTC. Amino acid sequence: CASSDSIYEQYF. The rearrangement joins TRBV10-1 to TRBJ2-7, with D unclear. Germline V gives CDR1 WNHNN, CDR2 SYGVQD (reference sequence). V was cut by 6 bases and J by 3 bases, with 9 bases left in between. The CDR3 spans 12 residues.

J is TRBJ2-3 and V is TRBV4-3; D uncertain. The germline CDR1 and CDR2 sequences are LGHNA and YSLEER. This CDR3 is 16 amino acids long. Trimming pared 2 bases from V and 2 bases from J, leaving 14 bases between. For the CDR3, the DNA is TGCGCCAGCAGCCAATCGATGCAGGTTTCCACAGATACGCAGTATTTT. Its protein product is CASSQSMQVSTDTQYF.

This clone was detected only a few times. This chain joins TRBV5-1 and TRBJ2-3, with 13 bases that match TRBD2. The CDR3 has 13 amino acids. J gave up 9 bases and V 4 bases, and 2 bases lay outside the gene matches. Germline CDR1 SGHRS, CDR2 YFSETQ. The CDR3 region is CASSLGLAGTQYF. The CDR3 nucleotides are TGCGCCAGCAGCCTGGGACTAGCGGGAACGCAGTATTTT.

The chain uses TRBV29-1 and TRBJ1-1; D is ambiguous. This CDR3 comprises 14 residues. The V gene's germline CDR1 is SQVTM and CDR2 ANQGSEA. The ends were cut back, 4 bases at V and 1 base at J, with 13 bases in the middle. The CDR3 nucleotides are TGCAGCGTTGTATCCGGCCAGGCGAACACTGAAGCTTTCTTT. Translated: CSVVSGQANTEAFF.

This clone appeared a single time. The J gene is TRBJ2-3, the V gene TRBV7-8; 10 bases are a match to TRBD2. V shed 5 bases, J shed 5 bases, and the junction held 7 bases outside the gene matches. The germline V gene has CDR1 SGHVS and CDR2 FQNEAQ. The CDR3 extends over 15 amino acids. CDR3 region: CASSGGLAGVDTQYF. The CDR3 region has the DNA TGTGCCAGCAGCGGGGGGCTAGCGGGAGTAGATACGCAGTATTTT.

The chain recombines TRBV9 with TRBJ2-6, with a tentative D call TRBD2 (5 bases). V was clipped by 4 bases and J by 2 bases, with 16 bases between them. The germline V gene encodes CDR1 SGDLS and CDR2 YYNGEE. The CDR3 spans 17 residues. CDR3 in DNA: TGTGCCAGCAGCCCTAGGGTAGCGTTAGCTGGGGCCAACGTCCTGACTTTC. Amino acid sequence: CASSPRVALAGANVLTF.

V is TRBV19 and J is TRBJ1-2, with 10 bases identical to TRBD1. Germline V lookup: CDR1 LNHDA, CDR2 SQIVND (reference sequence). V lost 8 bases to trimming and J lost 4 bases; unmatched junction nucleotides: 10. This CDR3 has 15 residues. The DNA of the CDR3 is TGTGCCAGTGCCCGGGACAGGGGCCAACTCTATGGCTACACCTTC. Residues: CASARDRGQLYGYTF.

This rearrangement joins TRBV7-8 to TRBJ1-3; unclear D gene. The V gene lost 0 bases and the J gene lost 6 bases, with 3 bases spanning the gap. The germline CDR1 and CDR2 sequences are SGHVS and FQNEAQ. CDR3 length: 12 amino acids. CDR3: CASSLAINTIYF. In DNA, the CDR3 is TGTGCCAGCAGCTTAGCCATAAACACCATATATTTT.

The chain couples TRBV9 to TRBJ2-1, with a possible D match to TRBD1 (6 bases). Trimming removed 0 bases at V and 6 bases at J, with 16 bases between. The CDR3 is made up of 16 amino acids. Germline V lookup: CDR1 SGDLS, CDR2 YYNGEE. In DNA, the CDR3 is TGTGCCAGCAGCGTAGAGGGGTACAGGGTTACCAATGAGCAGTTCTTC. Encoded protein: CASSVEGYRVTNEQFF.

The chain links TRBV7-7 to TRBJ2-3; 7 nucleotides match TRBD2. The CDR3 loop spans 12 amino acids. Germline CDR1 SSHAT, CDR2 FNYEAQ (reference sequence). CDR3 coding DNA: TGTGCTAGCGCGGGAGATGGAGATACGCAGTATTTT. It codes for CASAGDGDTQYF.

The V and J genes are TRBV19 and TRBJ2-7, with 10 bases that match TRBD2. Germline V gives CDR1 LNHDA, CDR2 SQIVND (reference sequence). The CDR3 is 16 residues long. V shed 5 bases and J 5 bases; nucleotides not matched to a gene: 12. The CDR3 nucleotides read TGTGCCAGTAGTGTCACGAGCGGGGGGGCCGCAAACGAGCAGTACTTC. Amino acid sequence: CASSVTSGGAANEQYF.

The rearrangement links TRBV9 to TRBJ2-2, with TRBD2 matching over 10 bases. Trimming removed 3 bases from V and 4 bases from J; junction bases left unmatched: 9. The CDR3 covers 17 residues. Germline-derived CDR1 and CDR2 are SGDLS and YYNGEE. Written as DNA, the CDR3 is TGTGCCAGCAGCGCCCTACGGGCTAGCGGGGGCACCGGGGAGCTGTTTTTT. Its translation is CASSALRASGGTGELFF. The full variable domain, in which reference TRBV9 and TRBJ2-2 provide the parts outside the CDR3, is DSGVTQTPKHLITATGQRVTLRCSPRSGDLSVYWYQQSLDQGLQFLIQYYNGEERAKGNILERFSAQQFPDLHSELNLSSLELGDSALYFCASSALRASGGTGELFFGEGSRLTVL.

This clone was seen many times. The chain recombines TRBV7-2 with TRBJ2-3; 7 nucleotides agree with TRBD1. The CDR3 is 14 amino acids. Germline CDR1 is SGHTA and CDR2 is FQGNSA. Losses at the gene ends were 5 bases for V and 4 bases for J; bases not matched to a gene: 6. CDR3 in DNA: TGTGCCAGCAGCCTTAGACAGGGCCCAGATACGCAGTATTTT. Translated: CASSLRQGPDTQYF.

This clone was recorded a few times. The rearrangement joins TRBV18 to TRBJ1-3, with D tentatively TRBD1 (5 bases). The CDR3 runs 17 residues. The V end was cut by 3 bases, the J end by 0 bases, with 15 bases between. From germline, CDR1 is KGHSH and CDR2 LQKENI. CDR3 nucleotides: TGTGCCAGCTCACCTTCCCGACAGCTTCTCTCTGGAAACACCATATATTTT. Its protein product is CASSPSRQLLSGNTIYF.

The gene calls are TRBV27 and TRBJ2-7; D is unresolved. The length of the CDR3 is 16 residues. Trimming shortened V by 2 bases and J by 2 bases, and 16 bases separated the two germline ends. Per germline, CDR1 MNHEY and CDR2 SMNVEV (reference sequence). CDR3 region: CASSLVSLGLPYEQYF. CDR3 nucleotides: TGTGCCAGCAGTTTAGTGAGCCTAGGTCTTCCCTACGAGCAGTACTTC.

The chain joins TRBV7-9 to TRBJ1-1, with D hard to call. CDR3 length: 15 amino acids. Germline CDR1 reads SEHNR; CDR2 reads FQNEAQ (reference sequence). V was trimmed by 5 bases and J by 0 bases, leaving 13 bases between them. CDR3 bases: TGTGCCAGCAGCCCCCGCACGGGATTGAACACTGAAGCTTTCTTT. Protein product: CASSPRTGLNTEAFF.

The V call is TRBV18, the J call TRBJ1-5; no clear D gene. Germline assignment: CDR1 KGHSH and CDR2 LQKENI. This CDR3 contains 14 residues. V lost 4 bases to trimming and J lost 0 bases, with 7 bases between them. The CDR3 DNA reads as TGTGCCAGCTCACGGGAGAATAGCAATCAGCCCCAGCATTTT. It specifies CASSRENSNQPQHF.

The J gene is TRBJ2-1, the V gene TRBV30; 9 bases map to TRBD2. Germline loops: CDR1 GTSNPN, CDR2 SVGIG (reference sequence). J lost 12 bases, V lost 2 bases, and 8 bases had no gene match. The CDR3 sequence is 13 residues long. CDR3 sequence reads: CAWSRLAAQGQFF. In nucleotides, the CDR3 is TGTGCCTGGAGTCGACTAGCGGCCCAGGGGCAGTTCTTC.

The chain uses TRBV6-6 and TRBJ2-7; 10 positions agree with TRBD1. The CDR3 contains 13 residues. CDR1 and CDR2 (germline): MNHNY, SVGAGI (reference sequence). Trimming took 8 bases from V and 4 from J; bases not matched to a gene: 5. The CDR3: CASGRDRGYEQYF. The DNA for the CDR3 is TGTGCCAGCGGCCGGGACAGGGGTTACGAGCAGTACTTC.

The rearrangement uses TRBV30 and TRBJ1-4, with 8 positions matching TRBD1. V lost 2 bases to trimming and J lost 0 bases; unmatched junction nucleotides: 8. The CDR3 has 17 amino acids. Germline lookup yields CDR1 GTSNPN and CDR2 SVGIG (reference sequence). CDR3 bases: TGTGCCTGGAGTTCCCGGACAGGGACAACAACTAATGAAAAACTGTTTTTT. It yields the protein CAWSSRTGTTTNEKLFF.

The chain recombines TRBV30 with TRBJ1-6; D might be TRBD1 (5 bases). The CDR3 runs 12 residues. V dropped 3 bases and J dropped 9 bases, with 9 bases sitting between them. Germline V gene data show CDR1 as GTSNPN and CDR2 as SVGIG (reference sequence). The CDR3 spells CAWSLGGSPLHF. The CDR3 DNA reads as TGTGCCTGGAGCCTGGGGGGTTCACCCCTCCACTTT.

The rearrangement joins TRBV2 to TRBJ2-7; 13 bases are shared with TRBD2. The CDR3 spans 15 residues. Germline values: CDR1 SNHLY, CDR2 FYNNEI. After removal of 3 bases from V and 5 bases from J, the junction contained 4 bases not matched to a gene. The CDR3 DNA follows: TGTGCCAGCAGTGAGTTCGGACTAGCGGGAGACGAGCAGTACTTC. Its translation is CASSEFGLAGDEQYF.

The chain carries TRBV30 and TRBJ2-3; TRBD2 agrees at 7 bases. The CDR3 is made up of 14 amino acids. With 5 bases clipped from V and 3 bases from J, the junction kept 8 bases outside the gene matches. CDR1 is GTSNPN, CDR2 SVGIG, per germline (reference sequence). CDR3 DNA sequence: TGTGCCTGGGGGCCCTTACTAGCGACAGATACGCAGTATTTT. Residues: CAWGPLLATDTQYF. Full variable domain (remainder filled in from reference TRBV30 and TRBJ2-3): SQTIHQWPATLVQPVGSPLSLECTVEGTSNPNLYWYRQAAGRGLQLLFYSVGIGQISSEVPQNLSASRPQDRQFILSSKKLLLSDSGFYLCAWGPLLATDTQYFGPGTRLTVL.

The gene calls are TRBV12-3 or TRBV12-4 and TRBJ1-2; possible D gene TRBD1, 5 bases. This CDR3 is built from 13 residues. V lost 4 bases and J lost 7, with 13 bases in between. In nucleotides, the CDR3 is TGTGCCAGCAGTTCTGACAGATCAGGTGGCTACACCTTC. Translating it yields CASSSDRSGGYTF.